The clone carrying this TCR beta chain was found many times. Its specificity is not known. The CDR3 is 14 residues long. V lost 5 bases to trimming and J lost 0 bases, with 8 bases between them. These data belong to a study of glioma-infiltrating T cells. Amplification of TCR alpha and beta CDR3 regions from RNA used iRepertoire nested multiplex PCR. Input was roughly 95-400 ng of tissue mRNA or PBMC total RNA. TCRdb processed the multiplex PCR reads anew with MiXCR; each CDR3 protein has one entry. The table shows 100,000 to 150,000 distinct CDR3 sequences, with 20% to 25% occurring only once. Regarding the study as a whole: Above-expected tissue-blood divergence occurred in all gliomas, most in low-grade ones. Only very few CDR3 sequences appeared in both tissue and blood.

The V call is TRBV12-3 or TRBV12-4, the J call TRBJ1-5, with D possibly TRBD1 on 5 matching bases. The sequencing input was glioma tissue, nonneoplastic brain tissue, or PBMCs (not recorded which). The TCR originated in a human donor with low-grade glioma or glioblastoma, undergoing nonglioma brain surgery, or in good health (not recorded which). In nucleotides, the CDR3 is TGTGCCAGCAGTAGGACATTTAGCAATCAGCCCCAGCATTTT. This codes for CASSRTFSNQPQHF.